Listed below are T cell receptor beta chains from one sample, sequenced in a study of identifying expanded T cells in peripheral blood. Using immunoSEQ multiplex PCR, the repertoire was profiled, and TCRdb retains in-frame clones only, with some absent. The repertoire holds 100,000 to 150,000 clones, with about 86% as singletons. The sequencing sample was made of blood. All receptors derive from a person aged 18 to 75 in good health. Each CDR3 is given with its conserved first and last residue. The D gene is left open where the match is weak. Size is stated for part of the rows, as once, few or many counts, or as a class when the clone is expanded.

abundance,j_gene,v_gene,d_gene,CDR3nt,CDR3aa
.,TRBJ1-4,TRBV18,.,TGTGCCAGCTCACCCCGAACGATCCAGTACTCTTATGAAAAACTGTTTTTT,CASSPRTIQYSYEKLFF
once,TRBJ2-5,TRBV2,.,TGTGCCAGCACGGGTGGCAAAGAGACCCAGTACTTC,CASTGGKETQYF
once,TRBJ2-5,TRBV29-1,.,TGCAGCGTTGAAGATCAGTGGAACCTCCAAGAGACCCAGTACTTC,CSVEDQWNLQETQYF
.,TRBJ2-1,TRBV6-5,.,TGTGCCAGCAGTTACTCGTTCCTAGGTGAGCAGTTCTTC,CASSYSFLGEQFF
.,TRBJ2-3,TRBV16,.,TGTGCCAGCAGCCGCGATGGGATTACAGATACGCAGTATTTT,CASSRDGITDTQYF
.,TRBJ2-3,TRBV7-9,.,TGTGCCAGCAGCCGCAGGGGGGGAACAGATACGCAGTATTTT,CASSRRGGTDTQYF
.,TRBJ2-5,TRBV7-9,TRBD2,TGTGCCAGCAGCCCGGCAGCGGGGGGTCGGGAGACCCAGTACTTC,CASSPAAGGRETQYF
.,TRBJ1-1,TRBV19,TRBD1,TGTGCCAGTAGAAGGACAGGGAGGAACACTGAAGCTTTCTTT,CASRRTGRNTEAFF
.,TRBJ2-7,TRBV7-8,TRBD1,TGTGCCAGCAGCCCGGGACAGACCTACGAGCAGTACTTC,CASSPGQTYEQYF
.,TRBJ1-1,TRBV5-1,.,TGCGCCAGCAGCTTGTTTTTATCGGAGAACACTGAAGCTTTCTTT,CASSLFLSENTEAFF
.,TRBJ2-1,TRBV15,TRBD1,TGTGCCACCAGCAGAGACCGGACAGGGGGCAATGAGCAGTTCTTC,CATSRDRTGGNEQFF
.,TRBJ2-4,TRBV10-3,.,TGTGCCATCAGTCGGATCTTGAGGGGGTTAGACATTCAGTACTTC,CAISRILRGLDIQYF
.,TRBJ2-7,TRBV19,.,TGTGCCAGTAGCTCAGGGTCTCAGGCAGCAAAGCAGTACTTC,CASSSGSQAAKQYF
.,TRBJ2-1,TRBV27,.,TGTGCCAGCGGAACAAGACAGGCCTTGAATGAGCAGTTCTTC,CASGTRQALNEQFF
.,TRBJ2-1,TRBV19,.,TGTGCCAGTAGTCCCGATTGGAAGAATGAGCAGTTCTTC,CASSPDWKNEQFF
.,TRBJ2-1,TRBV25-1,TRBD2,TGTGCCAGCAGTCTCCGAGCGGGGGATGATGAGCAGTTCTTC,CASSLRAGDDEQFF
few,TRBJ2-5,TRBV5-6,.,TGTGCCAGCAGCTTTATGGGGCGAGAGACCCAGTACTTC,CASSFMGRETQYF
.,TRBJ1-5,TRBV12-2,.,TGTGCAAGTCGCTTACCCCGGGACAGGGGAAGAGTCAATCAGCCCCAGCATTTT,CASRLPRDRGRVNQPQHF
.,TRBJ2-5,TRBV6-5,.,TGTGCCAGCAGAGACTTGGGGGGAGAGACCCAGTACTTC,CASRDLGGETQYF
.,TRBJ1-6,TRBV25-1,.,TGTGCCAGCAGTGGGCCCGGGTCACCCCTCCACTTT,CASSGPGSPLHF
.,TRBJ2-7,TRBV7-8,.,TGTGCCAGCAGCGAAAAGGTGGTAGGGGACCTTCCCTACGAGCAGTACTTC,CASSEKVVGDLPYEQYF
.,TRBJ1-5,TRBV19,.,TGTGCCAGTAGTATAGTGGGCAACACTCAGCCCCAGCATTTT,CASSIVGNTQPQHF
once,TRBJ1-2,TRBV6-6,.,TGTGCCAGCACAGGGACGCCCGGGAGGTATGGCTACACCTTC,CASTGTPGRYGYTF
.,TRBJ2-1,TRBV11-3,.,TGTGCCAGCAGCCCCCGAGCGGCTTACAATGAGCAGTTCTTC,CASSPRAAYNEQFF
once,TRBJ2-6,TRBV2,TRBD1,TGTGCCAGCAGCCGCGACAGGGGGCTCGGGGCCAACGTCCTGACTTTC,CASSRDRGLGANVLTF
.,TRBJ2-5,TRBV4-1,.,TGCGCCAGCAGCCAAGCCACCTCACAAGGGGAGACCCAGTACTTC,CASSQATSQGETQYF
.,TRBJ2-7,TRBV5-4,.,TGTGCCAGCAGCTTGGCCCAAGAGACAGGCGGCCTCGACGAGCAGTACTTC,CASSLAQETGGLDEQYF
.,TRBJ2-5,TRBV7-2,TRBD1,TGTGCCAGCGGAAGGGACAGGCAAGAGACCCAGTACTTC,CASGRDRQETQYF
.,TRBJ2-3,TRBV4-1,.,TGCGCCAGCAGCCAATATATGGGGTACACAGATACGCAGTATTTT,CASSQYMGYTDTQYF
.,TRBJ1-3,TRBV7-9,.,TGTGCCAGCAGCTTCGGGAGTCCCTCTGGAAACACCATATATTTT,CASSFGSPSGNTIYF
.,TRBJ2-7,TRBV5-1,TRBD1,TGCGCCAGCAGCGGAACCGGGACAGATCTCTACGAGCAGTACTTC,CASSGTGTDLYEQYF
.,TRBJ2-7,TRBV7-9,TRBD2,TGTGCCAGCAGCAAACTAGCGGGAGGCACCTACGAGCAGTACTTC,CASSKLAGGTYEQYF
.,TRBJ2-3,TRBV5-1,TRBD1,TGCGCCAGCAGCTTGGCCCCACGGACAGGGGGCACAGATACGCAGTATTTT,CASSLAPRTGGTDTQYF
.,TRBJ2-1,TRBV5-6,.,TGTGCCAGCAGCTTGGACCGCAGGGCGGGGTACAATGAGCAGTTCTTC,CASSLDRRAGYNEQFF
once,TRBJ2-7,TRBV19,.,TGTGCCACCGGGTCCAATATCTACGAGCAGTACTTC,CATGSNIYEQYF